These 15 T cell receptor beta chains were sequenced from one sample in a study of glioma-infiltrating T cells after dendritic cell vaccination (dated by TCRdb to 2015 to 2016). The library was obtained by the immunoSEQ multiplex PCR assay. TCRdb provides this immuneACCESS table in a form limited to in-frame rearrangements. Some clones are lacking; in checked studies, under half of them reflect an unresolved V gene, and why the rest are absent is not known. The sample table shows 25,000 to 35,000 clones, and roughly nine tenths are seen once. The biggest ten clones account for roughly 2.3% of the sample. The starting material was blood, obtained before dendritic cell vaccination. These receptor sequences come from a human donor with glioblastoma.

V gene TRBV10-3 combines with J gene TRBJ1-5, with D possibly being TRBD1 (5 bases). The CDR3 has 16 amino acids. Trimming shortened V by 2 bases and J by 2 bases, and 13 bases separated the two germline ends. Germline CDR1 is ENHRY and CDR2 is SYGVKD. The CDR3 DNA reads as TGTGCCATCAGTGAGGGGGGGATTATGGGCAATCAGCCCCAGCATTTT. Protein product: CAISEGGIMGNQPQHF.

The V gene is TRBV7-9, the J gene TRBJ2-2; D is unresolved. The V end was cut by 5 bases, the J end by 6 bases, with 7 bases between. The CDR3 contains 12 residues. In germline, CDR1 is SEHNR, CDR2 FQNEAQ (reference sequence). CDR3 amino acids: CASSPLPGELFF. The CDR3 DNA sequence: TGTGCCAGCAGCCCCCTCCCCGGGGAGCTGTTTTTT.

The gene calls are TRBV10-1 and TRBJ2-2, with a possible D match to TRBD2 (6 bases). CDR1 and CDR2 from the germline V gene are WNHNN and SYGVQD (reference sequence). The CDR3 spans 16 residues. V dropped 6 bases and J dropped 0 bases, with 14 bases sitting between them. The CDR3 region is CASRSGGATNTGELFF. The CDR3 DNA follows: TGCGCCAGCAGGAGTGGAGGGGCCACGAACACCGGGGAGCTGTTTTTT.

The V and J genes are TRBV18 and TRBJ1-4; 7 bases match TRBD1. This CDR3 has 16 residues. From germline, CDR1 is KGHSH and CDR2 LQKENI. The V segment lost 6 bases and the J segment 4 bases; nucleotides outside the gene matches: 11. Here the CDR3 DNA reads TGTGCCAGCTCGATATTCGGGGGACAGATTAATGAAAAACTGTTTTTT. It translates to CASSIFGGQINEKLFF.

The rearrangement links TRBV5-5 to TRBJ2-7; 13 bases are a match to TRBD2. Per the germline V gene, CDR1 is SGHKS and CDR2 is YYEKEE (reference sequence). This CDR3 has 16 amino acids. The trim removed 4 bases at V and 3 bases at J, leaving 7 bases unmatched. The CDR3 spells CASSPGGTSGNYEQYF. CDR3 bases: TGTGCCAGCAGCCCGGGTGGGACTAGCGGGAACTACGAGCAGTACTTC. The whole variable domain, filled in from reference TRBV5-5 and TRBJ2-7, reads DAGVTQSPTHLIKTRGQQVTLRCSPISGHKSVSWYQQVLGQGPQFIFQYYEKEERGRGNFPDRFSARQFPNYSSELNVNALLLGDSALYLCASSPGGTSGNYEQYFGPGTRLTVT.

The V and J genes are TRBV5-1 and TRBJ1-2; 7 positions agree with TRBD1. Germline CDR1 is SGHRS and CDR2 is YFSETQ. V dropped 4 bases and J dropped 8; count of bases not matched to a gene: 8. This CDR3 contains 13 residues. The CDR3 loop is CASSIQGPAGYTF. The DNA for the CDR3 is TGCGCCAGCAGCATACAGGGGCCGGCGGGCTACACCTTC.

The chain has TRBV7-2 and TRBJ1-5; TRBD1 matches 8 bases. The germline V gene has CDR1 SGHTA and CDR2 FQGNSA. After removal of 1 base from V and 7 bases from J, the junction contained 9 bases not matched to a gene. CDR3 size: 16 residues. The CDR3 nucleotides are TGTGCCAGCAGCTTAGGTGACAGGGGTTGGGGCCAGCCCCAGCATTTT. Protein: CASSLGDRGWGQPQHF.

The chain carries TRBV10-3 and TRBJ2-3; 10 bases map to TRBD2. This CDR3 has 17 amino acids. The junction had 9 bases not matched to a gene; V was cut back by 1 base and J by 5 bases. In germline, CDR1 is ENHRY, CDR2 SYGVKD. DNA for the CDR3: TGTGCCATCAGTGAGTTGGTGGTAGCGGGGGGTGAAGATACGCAGTATTTT. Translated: CAISELVVAGGEDTQYF.

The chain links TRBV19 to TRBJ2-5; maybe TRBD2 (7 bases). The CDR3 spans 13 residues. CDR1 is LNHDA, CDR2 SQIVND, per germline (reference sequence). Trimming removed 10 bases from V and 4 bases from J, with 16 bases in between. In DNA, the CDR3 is TGTGCCACCCAATTAGGGGGGGTAGAGACCCAGTACTTC. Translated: CATQLGGVETQYF.

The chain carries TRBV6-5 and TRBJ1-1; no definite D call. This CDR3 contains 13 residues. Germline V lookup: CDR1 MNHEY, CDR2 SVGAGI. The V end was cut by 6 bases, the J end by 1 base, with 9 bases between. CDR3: CASRLHPNTEAFF. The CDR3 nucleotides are TGTGCCAGCAGATTACACCCGAACACTGAAGCTTTCTTT.

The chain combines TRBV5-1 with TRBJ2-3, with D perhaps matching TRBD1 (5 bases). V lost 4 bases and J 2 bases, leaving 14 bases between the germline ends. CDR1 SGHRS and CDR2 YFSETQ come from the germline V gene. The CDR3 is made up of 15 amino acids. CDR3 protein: CASSLTVLFTDTQYF. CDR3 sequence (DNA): TGCGCCAGCAGCCTGACAGTCCTGTTCACAGATACGCAGTATTTT.

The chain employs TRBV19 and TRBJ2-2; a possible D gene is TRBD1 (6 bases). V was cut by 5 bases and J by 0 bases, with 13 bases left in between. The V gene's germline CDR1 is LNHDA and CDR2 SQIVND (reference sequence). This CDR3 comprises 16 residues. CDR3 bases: TGTGCCAGTAGTTTTCGGCAGGGGTCGAACACCGGGGAGCTGTTTTTT. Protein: CASSFRQGSNTGELFF.

For the CDR3, the DNA is TGTGCCAGCTCCACTTTTACCCTAGGGACAGGGGCGAACATTCAGTACTTC. Translation gives CASSTFTLGTGANIQYF. The chain uses TRBV7-9 and TRBJ2-4; TRBD1 aligns across 10 bases. This CDR3 spans 17 amino acids. The J segment lost 7 bases and the V segment lost 8 bases, leaving 17 bases of the junction unmatched. Germline V gene sequence: CDR1 SEHNR, CDR2 FQNEAQ (reference sequence).

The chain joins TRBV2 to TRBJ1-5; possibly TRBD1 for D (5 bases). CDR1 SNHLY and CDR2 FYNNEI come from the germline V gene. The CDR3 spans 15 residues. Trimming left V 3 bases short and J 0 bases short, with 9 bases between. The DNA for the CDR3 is TGTGCCAGCAGTGAGAGACAGAGTAGCAATCAGCCCCAGCATTTT. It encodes CASSERQSSNQPQHF.

In nucleotides, the CDR3 is TGTGCCAGCAGGGTCGACAGGGTTGCGAGGCAGCCCCAGCATTTT. Its translation: CASRVDRVARQPQHF. The chain has TRBV2 and TRBJ1-5; 7 nucleotides agree with TRBD1. This CDR3 comprises 15 residues. The germline gives CDR1 SNHLY, CDR2 FYNNEI. V trimming: 6 bases; J trimming: 7 bases; junction bases outside the gene matches: 12. Full variable domain (outside the CDR3, taken from reference TRBV2 and TRBJ1-5): EPEVTQTPSHQVTQMGQEVILRCVPISNHLYFYWYRQILGQKVEFLVSFYNNEISEKSEIFDDQFSVERPDGSNFTLKIRSTKLEDSAMYFCASRVDRVARQPQHFGDGTRLSIL.